These 26 T cell receptor beta chains were all obtained from the same sample, sequenced in a study of vaccination and CD4 T cells after COVID-19. The antigens of these receptors remain unknown. The Oncomine TCR Beta short-read assay was applied to DNA of cultured CD4+ T cells. MiXCR, run by TCRdb on the PCR reads, gives a single entry per CDR3 protein. Of approximately 6,700 distinct CDR3 sequences detected, 35% to 45% appear once; the ten largest clones hold about 20%. The treatment denotes: approximately 10-day PBMC culture with coronavirus spike peptide pools or control peptides (ViraFEST assay). Collection of the unexposed donor's CD4+ T cells took place before the COVID-19 pandemic (2011-2018). The sequencing input was CD4+ T cells from blood, cultured in vitro. All receptors derive from a human donor in good health.

This chain joins TRBV27 and TRBJ1-1; tentatively, D is TRBD1 (6 bases). There are 16 residues in the CDR3. V lost 7 bases to trimming and J lost 3 bases, with 21 bases between them. In germline, CDR1 is MNHEY, CDR2 SMNVEV (reference sequence). CDR3 residues: CASNRDRPPGDTEAFF. CDR3 in DNA: TGTGCCAGCAACCGAGACAGGCCCCCTGGGGACACTGAAGCTTTCTTT.

The rearrangement joins TRBV11-3 to TRBJ2-3; the D gene is possibly TRBD1 (6 bases). The V and J ends lost 1 base and 5 bases respectively, with 10 bases between them. Germline CDR1 is SGHNT and CDR2 is YENEEA. The CDR3 loop spans 14 amino acids. For the CDR3, the DNA is TGTGCCAGCAGCTTAGCGACGACAGGAGATACGCAGTATTTT. This encodes CASSLATTGDTQYF.

The V and J genes are TRBV6-1 and TRBJ2-1; 7 bases are a match to TRBD1. V trimming: 4 bases; J trimming: 2 bases; junction bases outside the gene matches: 5. CDR3 length: 15 amino acids. The germline V gene has CDR1 MNHNS and CDR2 SASEGT. The CDR3 nucleotides are TGTGCCAGCAGTGTGACAGGGAATCCCTACAATGAGCAGTTCTTC. Translating it yields CASSVTGNPYNEQFF.

The chain carries TRBV20-1 and TRBJ1-2; the D gene is possibly TRBD1 (6 bases). The CDR3 contains 14 residues. Trimming cost V 7 bases and J 1 base, with 16 bases left between them. Looked up from germline, CDR1 is DFQATT and CDR2 is SNEGSKA (reference sequence). The CDR3 DNA is TGCAGTGGTAGGGGGGATAATAATAACTATGGCTACACCTTC. This codes for CSGRGDNNNYGYTF.

This clonotype was counted a few times. The chain has TRBV7-3 and TRBJ2-1, with a tentative D call TRBD2 (5 bases). The V gene lost 5 bases and the J gene lost 8 bases, with 13 bases spanning the gap. Germline CDR1 and CDR2: SGHTA and FQGTGA. This CDR3 is 13 amino acids long. The CDR3 spells CASSLGVTDEQFF. The CDR3 nucleotides are TGTGCCAGCAGCCTCGGGGTCACGGATGAGCAGTTCTTC.

This clonotype showed up just a few times. The CDR3 region is CSANSGYEQYF. In DNA, the CDR3 is TGCAGTGCTAATAGCGGTTACGAGCAGTACTTC. The rearrangement links TRBV20-1 to TRBJ2-7; TRBD2 is a possible D gene (6 bases). V shed 4 bases and J shed 4 bases, with 8 bases lying between them. The CDR3 has 11 amino acids. Looked up from germline, CDR1 is DFQATT and CDR2 is SNEGSKA (reference sequence).

The V call is TRBV20-1, the J call TRBJ2-1, with a weak D call TRBD2 (7 bases). In germline, CDR1 is DFQATT, CDR2 SNEGSKA (reference sequence). With 0 bases removed from V and 5 bases from J, the gap between germline ends came to 17 bases. The CDR3 is 16 residues long. The CDR3 region is CSARDPGGAGNNEQFF. The CDR3 bases are TGCAGTGCTAGAGATCCTGGGGGGGCGGGGAACAATGAGCAGTTCTTC.

A few counts support this clonotype. The rearrangement links TRBV6-4 to TRBJ1-1; D perhaps matches TRBD1 (5 bases). This CDR3 has 14 amino acids. Looked up from germline, CDR1 is MRHNA and CDR2 is SNTAGT. The V end lost 4 bases, the J end lost 1 base, and 10 bases lay between the germline ends. This chain's CDR3 is CASSVGTGNTEAFF. The CDR3 nucleotides are TGTGCCAGCAGTGTGGGGACGGGGAACACTGAAGCTTTCTTT.

The J gene is TRBJ2-3, the V gene TRBV6-2 or TRBV6-3; tentatively, D is TRBD1 (6 bases). Trimming left V 2 bases short and J 3 bases short, with 12 bases between. This CDR3 has 15 amino acids. Germline V lookup: CDR1 MNHEY, CDR2 SVGEGT. The CDR3 loop reads CASSYAKGVTDTQYF. The CDR3 DNA follows: TGTGCCAGCAGTTACGCGAAGGGGGTTACAGATACGCAGTATTTT.

The chain employs TRBV11-2 and TRBJ1-1; D is undetermined. The CDR3 consists of 12 residues. V was cut by 2 bases and J by 4 bases, with 5 bases left in between. The germline gives CDR1 SGHAT, CDR2 FQNNGV. The CDR3 loop is CASSLSVTEAFF. DNA for the CDR3: TGTGCCAGCAGCTTAAGTGTCACTGAAGCTTTCTTT.

This clonotype came up a few times. V gene TRBV6-1 combines with J gene TRBJ2-5, with D perhaps matching TRBD1 (5 bases). This CDR3 has 13 amino acids. Trimming pared 6 bases from V and 7 bases from J, leaving 15 bases between. Per the germline V gene, CDR1 is MNHNS and CDR2 is SASEGT. The CDR3 sequence is CASSPVRQGTQYF. CDR3 DNA sequence: TGTGCCAGCAGCCCGGTCAGGCAGGGGACCCAGTACTTC.

The CDR3 nucleotides read TGTGCCAGCAGGGTGACAGACAGCACTGAAGCTTTCTTT. Protein product: CASRVTDSTEAFF. The chain has TRBV25-1 and TRBJ1-1, with D perhaps TRBD1 (5 bases). The germline CDR1 and CDR2 sequences are MGHDK and SYGVNS. There are 13 residues in the CDR3. V lost 6 bases, J lost 4 bases, and 12 bases lay in between.

This clonotype has more than one count but fewer than ten. The chain is built from TRBV20-1 and TRBJ1-3; a possible D gene is TRBD1 (5 bases). The CDR3 consists of 13 residues. Germline V CDR1 and CDR2: DFQATT, SNEGSKA (reference sequence). V lost 6 bases and J 0 bases, leaving 9 bases between the germline ends. The CDR3 bases are TGCAGTGCAGGGGTCGCCTCTGGAAACACCATATATTTT. Protein: CSAGVASGNTIYF.

The chain uses TRBV12-3 or TRBV12-4 and TRBJ1-2; a possible D gene is TRBD1 (5 bases). Trimming stripped 5 bases from V and 10 bases from J, with 14 bases between. The CDR3 covers 12 residues. The DNA of the CDR3 is TGTGCCAGCAGTATCACAGGTCTTCACTACACCTTC. This codes for CASSITGLHYTF.

The rearrangement uses TRBV30 and TRBJ1-1; D is ambiguous. Trimming pared 0 bases from V and 4 bases from J, leaving 12 bases between. CDR1 GTSNPN and CDR2 SVGIG come from the germline V gene (reference sequence). This CDR3 has 14 residues. CDR3 nucleotides: TGTGCCTGGAGTGTTCTGAAGGGAGTCACTGAAGCTTTCTTT. It translates to CAWSVLKGVTEAFF.

There are a few counts of this clonotype. The chain recombines TRBV6-1 with TRBJ2-7; D is tentatively TRBD1 or TRBD2 (5 bases each). The germline V and J ends were trimmed by 7 bases and 0 bases, with 13 bases remaining between them. This CDR3 comprises 14 residues. CDR1 MNHNS and CDR2 SASEGT come from the germline V gene. CDR3 sequence reads: CASTRDRNSYEQYF. The CDR3 DNA reads as TGTGCCAGCACCCGGGACCGGAACTCCTACGAGCAGTACTTC.

V is TRBV5-1 and J is TRBJ2-1; 7 nucleotides match TRBD1. CDR3 size: 16 residues. The V gene end was trimmed by 4 bases and the J gene end by 3 bases; junction bases not matched to a gene: 10. Germline lookup yields CDR1 SGHRS and CDR2 YFSETQ. The DNA for the CDR3 is TGCGCCAGCAGCCCTACCTCAGGGGGTTTCTACAATGAGCAGTTCTTC. The encoded protein is CASSPTSGGFYNEQFF.

V and J are TRBV20-1 and TRBJ1-1, with D uncertain. In germline, CDR1 is DFQATT, CDR2 SNEGSKA (reference sequence). The CDR3 loop spans 15 amino acids. The ends were cut back, 0 bases at V and 4 bases at J, with 15 bases in the middle. The CDR3 DNA sequence: TGCAGTGCTAGAGATCACCAAGGTTGGGGCACTGAAGCTTTCTTT. This codes for CSARDHQGWGTEAFF.

The chain couples TRBV9 to TRBJ1-4; possibly TRBD1 for D (6 bases). The CDR3 is 13 residues long. V lost 3 bases and J lost 7, with 10 bases in between. Germline CDR1 SGDLS, CDR2 YYNGEE. CDR3: CASSAGVSEKLFF. The CDR3, as DNA: TGTGCCAGCAGCGCAGGGGTTAGTGAAAAACTGTTTTTT.

This chain's CDR3 is CASSLRGLAEAFF. The CDR3 DNA reads TGTGCCAGCTCACTCAGGGGGCTCGCTGAAGCTTTCTTT. The V and J genes are TRBV18 and TRBJ1-1; TRBD1 aligns across 8 bases. CDR1 is KGHSH and CDR2 is LQKENI in the germline V gene. V shed 4 bases and J 6 bases; nucleotides not matched to a gene: 4. This CDR3 has 13 residues.

This CDR3 is CASRGGQGGGYTF. Here the CDR3 DNA reads TGTGCCAGCAGGGGGGGACAGGGCGGTGGCTACACCTTC. The V gene is TRBV28, the J gene TRBJ1-2; 9 positions match TRBD1. This CDR3 region has 13 residues. The V and J ends lost 6 bases and 7 bases, in that order; junction bases with no gene match: 6. Germline CDR1 and CDR2: MDHEN and SYDVKM.

This clonotype was counted between two and nine times. The rearrangement links TRBV20-1 to TRBJ1-6; 7 positions match TRBD1. Trimming cost V 4 bases and J 16 bases; bases outside gene matches: 10. The CDR3 totals 12 residues. Germline V gene data show CDR1 as DFQATT and CDR2 as SNEGSKA (reference sequence). CDR3 in DNA: TGCAGTGCTATGCCCAGGGGGGGAAGACTCCACTTT. Its protein is CSAMPRGGRLHF.

The rearrangement links TRBV20-1 to TRBJ1-5, with D tentatively TRBD1 (6 bases). Trimming removed 4 bases from V and 4 bases from J, with 17 bases in between. Germline V lookup: CDR1 DFQATT, CDR2 SNEGSKA (reference sequence). This CDR3 has 15 residues. The CDR3 protein is CSATRQASFNQPQHF. CDR3 nucleotide sequence: TGCAGTGCTACGCGACAGGCCTCCTTTAATCAGCCCCAGCATTTT.

The table lists this clonotype with a count of one. V gene TRBV4-2 combines with J gene TRBJ1-1; D is undetermined. The CDR3 totals 13 residues. V lost 1 base and J lost 6, with 9 bases in between. Germline V lookup: CDR1 LGHNA, CDR2 YNFKEQ. CDR3 DNA sequence: TGTGCCAGCAGCCAAGTTGTGGGGTCTGAAGCTTTCTTT. This sequence encodes CASSQVVGSEAFF.

This clonotype was recorded a few times. V gene TRBV7-9 combines with J gene TRBJ1-2; no reliable D call. The CDR3 loop spans 12 amino acids. V was trimmed by 5 bases and J by 1 base, leaving 5 bases between them. Germline loops: CDR1 SEHNR, CDR2 FQNEAQ (reference sequence). The CDR3 DNA reads TGTGCCAGCAGCCTCAGTAACTATGGCTACACCTTC. This sequence encodes CASSLSNYGYTF.

The chain uses TRBV20-1 and TRBJ2-5; tentatively, D is TRBD1 or TRBD2 (5 bases each). This CDR3 spans 18 amino acids. Germline V gene lookup returns CDR1 DFQATT and CDR2 SNEGSKA (reference sequence). V lost 0 bases and J 2 bases, leaving 22 bases between the germline ends. CDR3 sequence: CSARDFLSGLDTQETQYF. CDR3 coding DNA: TGCAGTGCTAGAGATTTTCTATCGGGGCTCGACACACAAGAGACCCAGTACTTC.